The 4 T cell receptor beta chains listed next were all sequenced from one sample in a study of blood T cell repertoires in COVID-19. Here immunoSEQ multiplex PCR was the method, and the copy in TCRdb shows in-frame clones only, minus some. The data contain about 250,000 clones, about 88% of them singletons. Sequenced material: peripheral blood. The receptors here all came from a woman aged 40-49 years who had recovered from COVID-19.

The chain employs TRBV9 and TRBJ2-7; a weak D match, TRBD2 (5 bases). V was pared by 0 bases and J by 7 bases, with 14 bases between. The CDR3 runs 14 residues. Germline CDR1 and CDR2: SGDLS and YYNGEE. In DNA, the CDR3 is TGTGCCAGCAGCGTAGGACCCGCTCCGGGGGAGCAGTACTTC. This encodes CASSVGPAPGEQYF. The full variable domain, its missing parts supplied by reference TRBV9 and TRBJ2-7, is DSGVTQTPKHLITATGQRVTLRCSPRSGDLSVYWYQQSLDQGLQFLIQYYNGEERAKGNILERFSAQQFPDLHSELNLSSLELGDSALYFCASSVGPAPGEQYFGPGTRLTVT.

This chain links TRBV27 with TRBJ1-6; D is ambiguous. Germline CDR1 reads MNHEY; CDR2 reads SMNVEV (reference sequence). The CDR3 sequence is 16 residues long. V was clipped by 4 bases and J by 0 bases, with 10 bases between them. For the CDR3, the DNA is TGTGCCAGCAGTTGGAGTAGGAGCTCCTATAATTCACCCCTCCACTTT. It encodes CASSWSRSSYNSPLHF.

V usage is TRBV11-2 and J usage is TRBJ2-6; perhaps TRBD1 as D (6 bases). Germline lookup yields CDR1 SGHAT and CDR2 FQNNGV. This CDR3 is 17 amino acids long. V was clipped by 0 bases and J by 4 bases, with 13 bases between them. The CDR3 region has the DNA TGTGCCAGCAGCTTAGATCCAGCAGGGGTCGGGGCCAACGTCCTGACTTTC. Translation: CASSLDPAGVGANVLTF.

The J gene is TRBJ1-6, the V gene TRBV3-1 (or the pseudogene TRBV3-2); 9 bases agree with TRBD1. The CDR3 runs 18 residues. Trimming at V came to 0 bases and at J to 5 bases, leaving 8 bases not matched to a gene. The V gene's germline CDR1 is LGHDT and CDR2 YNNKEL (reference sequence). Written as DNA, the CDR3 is TGTGCCAGCAGCCAAGAGATGTCGGGACAGGGAGATAATTCACCCCTCCACTTT. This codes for CASSQEMSGQGDNSPLHF.